These T cell receptor beta chains were read from a single sample in a study of blood T cell repertoires in COVID-19. Assay: immunoSEQ multiplex PCR; the TCRdb copy retains only in-frame clones and omits some. The repertoire holds approximately 500,000 clones, with roughly 91% as singletons. The sample comprised peripheral blood. These receptors all come from a woman in her 50s with COVID-19, enrolled during active disease. Both conserved end residues are part of each CDR3. D genes are given only for firm matches. The size of a clone is reported for some rows only, either as once, few or many, or as a class for expanded clones.

clone_size j_call d_call v_call cdr3_aa cdr3_nt
- TRBJ2-5 - TRBV6-5 CASRRGSGETQYF TGTGCCAGCAGACGGGGGTCCGGAGAGACCCAGTACTTC
- TRBJ2-2 TRBD2 TRBV13 CASSSGLAGGRGELFF TGTGCCAGCAGCTCCGGACTAGCGGGGGGGAGAGGGGAGCTGTTTTTT
- TRBJ1-4 TRBD1 TRBV7-2 CASSPRTGALEKLFF TGTGCCAGCAGCCCGCGGACAGGGGCATTGGAAAAACTGTTTTTT
- TRBJ1-4 TRBD1 TRBV18 CASSPLSDRGNEKLFF TGTGCCAGCTCACCCTTGTCCGACAGGGGGAATGAAAAACTGTTTTTT
few TRBJ1-2 - TRBV6-6 CASSGEDYTF TGTGCCAGCAGTGGGGAGGACTACACCTTC
- TRBJ1-1 TRBD1 TRBV11-2 CASRPDRGEAFF TGTGCCAGCAGGCCGGACAGGGGTGAAGCTTTCTTT
once TRBJ1-4 - TRBV28 CASSRTGITNEKLFF TGTGCCAGCAGCCGTACAGGGATCACTAATGAAAAACTGTTTTTT
once TRBJ2-1 - TRBV13 CASSSGMTQFF TGTGCCAGCAGTTCGGGGATGACTCAGTTCTTC
- TRBJ1-1 - TRBV6-4 CASSVEGWATEAFF TGTGCCAGCAGTGTGGAGGGGTGGGCCACTGAAGCTTTCTTT
- TRBJ1-1 - TRBV15 CATSRQENTEAFF TGTGCCACCAGCAGACAGGAGAACACTGAAGCTTTCTTT
- TRBJ1-4 - TRBV18 CASSHEGSNEKLFF TGTGCCAGCTCACACGAGGGCTCTAATGAAAAACTGTTTTTT
- TRBJ1-3 - TRBV5-4 CASSLAGGDTIYF TGTGCCAGCAGCTTGGCCGGTGGAGACACCATATATTTT
- TRBJ2-7 - TRBV25-1 CASSESEGAKQYF TGTGCCAGCAGTGAATCGGAGGGGGCCAAGCAGTACTTC
once TRBJ2-1 TRBD2 TRBV4-2 CASSQVWRGGRSATYNEQFF TGTGCCAGCAGCCAAGTTTGGCGGGGGGGGCGGAGTGCGACCTACAATGAGCAGTTCTTC
- TRBJ1-1 TRBD1 TRBV19 CASSIDRRGGGFGAFF TGTGCCAGTAGTATAGACCGGAGAGGAGGGGGCTTCGGAGCTTTCTTT
once TRBJ2-7 TRBD1 TRBV7-9 CASSLAGTGHEQYF TGTGCCAGCAGCTTAGCCGGGACAGGGCACGAGCAGTACTTC
- TRBJ2-2 - TRBV5-6 CASSLPGTSSGELFF TGTGCCAGCAGCCTCCCTGGGACATCCTCCGGGGAGCTGTTTTTT